The text below deals with one T cell receptor beta chain. Its specificity is unknown. The sample comes from a study of T cell responses to AZD1222 COVID-19 vaccine. Assay used: immunoSEQ multiplex PCR; TCRdb lists only in-frame clones, some missing. The table lists some 150,000 clones, about 90% of them singletons. Study-level findings and limits: The breadth and depth of Spike-specific TCRs increased once two AZD1222 doses had been given. Most donors were white British, females outnumbered males, and clonal diversity was possibly underestimated.

Looked up from germline, CDR1 is ENHRY and CDR2 is SYGVKD. This CDR3 comprises 16 residues. The germline V and J ends were trimmed by 0 bases and 0 bases, with 10 bases remaining between them. The sample here was peripheral blood, taken on day 0 of AZD1222 vaccination. The chain is built from TRBV10-3 and TRBJ2-3, with D perhaps matching TRBD2 (6 bases). The clonotype originates from an adult in good health. The DNA of the CDR3 is TGTGCCATCAGTGAGTCGAGCGGGCTAAGCACAGATACGCAGTATTTT. Encoded protein: CAISESSGLSTDTQYF.